This T cell receptor beta chain was identified during a study of T cells after yellow fever vaccination. Study as a whole: SMART-Seq v4 Ultra Low Input prepared the low-cell-number fractions. Study results and limitations: After the booster, over 95% of CD4 and roughly nine tenths of CD8 primary-response clones were re-detected. Weaker, the secondary response had a peak occurring faster, on day 5 versus 15.

CDR3 length: 12 residues. Germline CDR1 reads MNHEY; CDR2 reads SMNVEV (reference sequence). Trimming left V 4 bases short and J 4 bases short, with 4 bases between. UMIs were added to TCR cDNA along with a universal primer site when it was made by 5'RACE template switching. A single record per CDR3 protein comes from TCRdb applying MiXCR to the 5' RACE reads. The repertoire has a few hundred thousand distinct CDR3 sequences, 6.5% to 8.5% of them found once; the top ten carry around 17%. This clonotype appeared many times. Its antigen is unidentified. The sequence was collected from a man between 18 and 29 years old who received the YFV17D yellow fever vaccine. Sequenced here: PBMCs, sampled approximately 40 days after the first yellow fever vaccination. V is TRBV27 and J is TRBJ2-2, with D unresolved. In DNA form, the CDR3 reads TGTGCCAGCAGTTCACTCACCGGGGAGCTGTTTTTT. Translating gives CASSSLTGELFF.